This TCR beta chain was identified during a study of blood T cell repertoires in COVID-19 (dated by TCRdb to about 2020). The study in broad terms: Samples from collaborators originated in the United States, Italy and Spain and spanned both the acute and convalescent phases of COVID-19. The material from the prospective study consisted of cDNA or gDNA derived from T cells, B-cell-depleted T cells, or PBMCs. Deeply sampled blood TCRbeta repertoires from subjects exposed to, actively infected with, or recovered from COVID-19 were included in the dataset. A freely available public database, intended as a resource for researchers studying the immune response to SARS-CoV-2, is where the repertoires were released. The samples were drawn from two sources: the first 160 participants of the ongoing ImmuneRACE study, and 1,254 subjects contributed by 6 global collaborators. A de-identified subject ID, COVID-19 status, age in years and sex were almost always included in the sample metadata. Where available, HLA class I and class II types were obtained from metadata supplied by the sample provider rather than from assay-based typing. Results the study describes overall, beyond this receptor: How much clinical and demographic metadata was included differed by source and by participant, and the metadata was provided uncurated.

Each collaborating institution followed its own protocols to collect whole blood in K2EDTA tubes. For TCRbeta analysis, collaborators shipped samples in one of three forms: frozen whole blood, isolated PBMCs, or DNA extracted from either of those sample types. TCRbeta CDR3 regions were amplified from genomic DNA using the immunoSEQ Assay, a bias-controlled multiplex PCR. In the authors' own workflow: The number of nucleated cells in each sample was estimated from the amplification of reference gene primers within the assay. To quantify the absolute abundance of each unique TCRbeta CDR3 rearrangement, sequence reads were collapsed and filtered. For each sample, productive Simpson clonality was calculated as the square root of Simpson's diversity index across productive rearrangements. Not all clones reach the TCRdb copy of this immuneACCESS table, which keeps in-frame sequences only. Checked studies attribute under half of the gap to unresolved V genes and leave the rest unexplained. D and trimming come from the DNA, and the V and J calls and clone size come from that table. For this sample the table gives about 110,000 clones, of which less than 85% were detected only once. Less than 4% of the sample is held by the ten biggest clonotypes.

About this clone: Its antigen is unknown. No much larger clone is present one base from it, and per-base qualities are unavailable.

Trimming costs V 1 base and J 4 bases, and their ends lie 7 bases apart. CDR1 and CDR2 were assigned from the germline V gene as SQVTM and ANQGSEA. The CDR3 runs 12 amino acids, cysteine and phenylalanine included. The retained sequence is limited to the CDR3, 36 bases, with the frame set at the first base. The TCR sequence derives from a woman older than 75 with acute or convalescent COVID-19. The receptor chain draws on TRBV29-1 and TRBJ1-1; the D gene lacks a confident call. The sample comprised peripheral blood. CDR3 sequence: CSVEVTGTEAFF. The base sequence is TGCAGCGTTGAAGTGACTGGCACTGAAGCTTTCTTT.